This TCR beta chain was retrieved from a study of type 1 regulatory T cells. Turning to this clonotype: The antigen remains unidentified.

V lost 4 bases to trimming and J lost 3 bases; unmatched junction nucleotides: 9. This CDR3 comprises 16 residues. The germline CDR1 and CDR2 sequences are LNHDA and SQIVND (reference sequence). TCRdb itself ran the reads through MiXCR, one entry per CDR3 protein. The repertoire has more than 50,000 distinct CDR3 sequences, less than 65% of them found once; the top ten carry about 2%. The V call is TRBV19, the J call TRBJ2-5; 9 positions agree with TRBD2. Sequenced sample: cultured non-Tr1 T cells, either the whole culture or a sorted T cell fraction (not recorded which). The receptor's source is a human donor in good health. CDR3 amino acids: CASSTLSPSGKETQYF. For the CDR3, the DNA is TGTGCCAGTAGTACTCTATCCCCTAGCGGGAAAGAGACCCAGTACTTC.